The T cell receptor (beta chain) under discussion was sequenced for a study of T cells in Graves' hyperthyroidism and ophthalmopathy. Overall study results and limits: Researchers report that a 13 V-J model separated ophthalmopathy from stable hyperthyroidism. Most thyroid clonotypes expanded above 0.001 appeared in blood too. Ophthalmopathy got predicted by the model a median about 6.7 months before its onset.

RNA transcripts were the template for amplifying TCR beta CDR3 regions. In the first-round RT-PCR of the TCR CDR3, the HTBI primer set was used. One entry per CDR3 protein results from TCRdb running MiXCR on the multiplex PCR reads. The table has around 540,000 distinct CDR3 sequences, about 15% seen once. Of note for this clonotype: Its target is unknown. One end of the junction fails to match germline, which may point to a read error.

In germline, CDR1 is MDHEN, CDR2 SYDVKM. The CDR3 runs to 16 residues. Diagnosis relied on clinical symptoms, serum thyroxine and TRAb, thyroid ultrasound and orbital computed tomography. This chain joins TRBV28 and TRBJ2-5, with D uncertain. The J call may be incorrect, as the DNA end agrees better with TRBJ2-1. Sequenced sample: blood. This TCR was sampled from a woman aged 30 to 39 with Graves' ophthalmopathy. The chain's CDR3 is CAGSPQVARLDETQFF. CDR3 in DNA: TGTGCCGGCAGTCCTCAGGTTGCTAGGTTGGACGAGACCCAGTTCTTC.